This T cell receptor (beta chain) originates from a study of blood T cell repertoires in COVID-19. Study-wide context: Samples of COVID-19 (acute and convalescent) were obtained from the United States, Italy and Spain. T cells, B-cell-depleted T cells, or PBMCs provided the cDNA or gDNA that served as material.

In the authors' methods: Nucleated cell number was recorded as an estimate derived from reference gene primer amplification. Here immunoSEQ multiplex PCR was the method, and the copy in TCRdb shows in-frame clones only, minus some. The V and J calls and clone size come from that table; D and trimming were worked out from the DNA. The data hold approximately 220,000 clones, with approximately 84% observed a single time. CDR1 and CDR2 (germline): ENHRY, SYGVKD. There are 13 residues in the CDR3. V lost 10 bases to trimming and J lost 6 bases; unmatched junction nucleotides: 9. The sequence derives from a woman aged 60-70 years with acute or convalescent COVID-19. The chain combines TRBV10-3 with TRBJ2-7, with TRBD1 identical over 10 bases. Source material: peripheral blood. CDR3 protein: CATQIGQGGEQYF. For the CDR3, the DNA is TGTGCCACGCAGATCGGACAGGGGGGCGAGCAGTACTTC.